This entry lists 26 T cell receptor beta chains sequenced from one sample in a study. MiXCR, applied by TCRdb to the RT-PCR reads, yields one record per CDR3 protein. The data show about 680,000 distinct CDR3 sequences, over 12% seen once. The sequencing sample was made of memory CD4+ T cells from blood. The receptor set was obtained from a female donor in good health, serving as a healthy control.

This clonotype was detected ten times or more. This rearrangement joins TRBV10-3 to TRBJ1-1; D not certain. Trimming pared 4 bases from V and 1 base from J, leaving 4 bases between. The germline V gene has CDR1 ENHRY and CDR2 SYGVKD. The CDR3 has 12 amino acids. The CDR3 spells CAISGPNTEAFF. The CDR3 DNA follows: TGTGCCATCAGTGGCCCGAACACTGAAGCTTTCTTT.

V gene TRBV20-1 combines with J gene TRBJ2-5; 9 nucleotides match TRBD1. The CDR3 runs to 13 residues. Unmatched junction bases numbered 4, after V lost 3 bases and J lost 5 bases. CDR1 and CDR2 (germline): DFQATT, SNEGSKA (reference sequence). In DNA form, the CDR3 reads TGCAGTGCTAGTACAGGGGGCGGGGAGACCCAGTACTTC. Protein sequence: CSASTGGGETQYF.

This clonotype came up a few times. V gene TRBV10-3 combines with J gene TRBJ2-5, with a weak D call TRBD1 (7 bases). Trimming pared 6 bases from V and 0 bases from J, leaving 11 bases between. This CDR3 has 14 amino acids. CDR1 is ENHRY, CDR2 SYGVKD, per germline. CDR3 DNA: TGTGCCATCAGGGGGGGACAGAACCAAGAGACCCAGTACTTC. Translating gives CAIRGGQNQETQYF.

This chain links TRBV28 with TRBJ1-5; D not resolved. The germline CDR1 and CDR2 sequences are MDHEN and SYDVKM. The CDR3 extends over 14 amino acids. V shed 6 bases and J shed 5 bases, with 14 bases lying between them. CDR3 nucleotide sequence: TGTGCCAGCAGCTCTACGGGGTCGGATCAGCCCCAGCATTTT. Residues: CASSSTGSDQPQHF.

The sample holds many counts of this clonotype. V and J are TRBV7-9 and TRBJ2-1, with 12 bases lining up with TRBD2. CDR3 size: 16 residues. Germline V gene data show CDR1 as SEHNR and CDR2 as FQNEAQ (reference sequence). After removal of 3 bases from V and 6 bases from J, the junction contained 6 bases not matched to a gene. CDR3 DNA: TGTGCCAGCAGCTTTATCCTAGCGGGAGGGCGCAATGAGCAGTTCTTC. Translating it yields CASSFILAGGRNEQFF. Drawing the rest from reference TRBV7-9 and TRBJ2-1, the complete variable domain is DTGVSQNPRHKITKRGQNVTFRCDPISEHNRLYWYRQTLGQGPEFLTYFQNEAQLEKSRLLSDRFSAERPKGSFSTLEIQRTEQGDSAMYLCASSFILAGGRNEQFFGPGTRLTVL.

This clonotype was found a few times. The chain recombines TRBV20-1 with TRBJ2-2; D is undetermined. The CDR3 is made up of 9 amino acids. Germline V gene lookup returns CDR1 DFQATT and CDR2 SNEGSKA (reference sequence). In nucleotides, the CDR3 is TGCTGGGGCACCGGGGAGCTGTTTTTT. It yields the protein CWGTGELFF.

There are a few counts of this clonotype. V usage is TRBV4-2 and J usage is TRBJ2-7, with D maybe TRBD2 (5 bases). V was clipped by 1 base and J by 6 bases, with 16 bases between them. CDR1 is LGHNA and CDR2 is YNFKEQ in the germline V gene. This CDR3 is built from 15 residues. The CDR3 protein is CASSQAVGVGSEQYF. The CDR3 DNA is TGTGCCAGCAGCCAAGCAGTGGGAGTCGGAAGCGAGCAGTACTTC.

This sequence joins TRBV29-1 and TRBJ2-1, with 8 bases identical to TRBD1. This CDR3 contains 14 residues. V lost 4 bases and J lost 0; bases outside the gene matches: 2. Germline loops: CDR1 SQVTM, CDR2 ANQGSEA. As DNA, the CDR3 is TGCAGCGTTGGAGGGACAGGCTCCTACAATGAGCAGTTCTTC. This gives the protein CSVGGTGSYNEQFF.

This clonotype came up many times. The chain employs TRBV11-2 and TRBJ2-5; D might be TRBD2 (5 bases). Looked up from germline, CDR1 is SGHAT and CDR2 is FQNNGV. Trimming took 4 bases from V and 2 from J, leaving 11 bases between them. CDR3 length equals 14 residues. CDR3 bases: TGTGCCAGCAGCTCCCCGGACTGGCAAGAGACCCAGTACTTC. This encodes CASSSPDWQETQYF.

This sequence joins TRBV11-2 and TRBJ2-2; D remains unclear. CDR1 SGHAT and CDR2 FQNNGV come from the germline V gene. Trimming removed 2 bases from V and 1 base from J, with 8 bases in between. The CDR3 has 15 amino acids. For the CDR3, the DNA is TGTGCCAGCAGCTTACTAGGGCGGAACACCGGGGAGCTGTTTTTT. This encodes CASSLLGRNTGELFF.

In this sample, this clonotype turned up many times. The chain uses TRBV12-3 or TRBV12-4 and TRBJ1-6; D is ambiguous. Trimming shortened V by 2 bases and J by 7 bases, and 6 bases separated the two germline ends. The CDR3 loop spans 13 amino acids. CDR3 coding DNA: TGTGCCAGCAGTTTAAACGGGAATTCACCCCTCCACTTT. Translation: CASSLNGNSPLHF.

This clonotype was recorded at least ten times. The chain uses TRBV10-3 and TRBJ1-2; D might be TRBD1 (5 bases). V lost 2 bases and J 8 bases, leaving 12 bases between the germline ends. CDR1 ENHRY and CDR2 SYGVKD come from the germline V gene. This CDR3 comprises 13 residues. The CDR3, as DNA: TGTGCCATCAGTGAGGGGGCAGGGCACGGCTACACCTTC. Amino acid sequence: CAISEGAGHGYTF.

The chain recombines TRBV11-2 with TRBJ2-7; 7 bases fit TRBD1. With V trimmed by 1 base and J by 3 bases, 9 bases remained unmatched. Germline-derived CDR1 and CDR2 are SGHAT and FQNNGV. The CDR3 covers 16 residues. The CDR3 DNA follows: TGTGCCAGCAGCTTAGGTGCCGGGACAGTATTCTACGAGCAGTACTTC. As protein: CASSLGAGTVFYEQYF.

This clonotype was counted a few times. The V call is TRBV15, the J call TRBJ2-7; D call uncertain. Per the germline V gene, CDR1 is LNHNV and CDR2 is YYDKDF (reference sequence). Between the trimmed V and J ends, which lost 1 base and 5 bases, there was a span of 21 bases. This CDR3 is built from 17 residues. The CDR3 is CATSRVGVDGNLDEQYF. CDR3 in DNA: TGTGCCACCAGCAGAGTTGGCGTGGACGGTAACCTAGACGAGCAGTACTTC.

The CDR3 DNA reads TGCGCCAGCAGCTTGGCCGTATCGGGAGGGACTGGGGCCAACGTCCTGACTTTC. Its protein is CASSLAVSGGTGANVLTF. The chain joins TRBV5-1 to TRBJ2-6; 8 positions agree with TRBD2. The CDR3 sequence is 18 residues long. Germline-derived CDR1 and CDR2 are SGHRS and YFSETQ. J was trimmed by 2 bases and V by 0 bases; bases with no gene match: 7.

This clonotype was seen a handful of times. The chain joins TRBV6-2 or TRBV6-3 to TRBJ2-1, with a tentative D call TRBD2 (6 bases). From germline, CDR1 is MNHEY and CDR2 SVGEGT. V gave up 6 bases and J gave up 8 bases, with 17 bases separating them. CDR3 length equals 14 residues. The DNA for the CDR3 is TGTGCCAGCAGCTTAAGGGCCTCTAGCGATGAGCAGTTCTTC. Translation gives CASSLRASSDEQFF.

Many counts were recorded for this clonotype. V usage is TRBV10-3 and J usage is TRBJ2-1, with 7 bases lining up with TRBD1. There are 12 residues in the CDR3. Germline V lookup: CDR1 ENHRY, CDR2 SYGVKD. The V gene end was trimmed by 4 bases and the J gene end by 9 bases; junction bases not matched to a gene: 3. This CDR3 reads CAISVTGSEQFF. The CDR3 region has the DNA TGTGCCATCAGTGTGACAGGGAGTGAGCAGTTCTTC.

This clonotype was recorded many times. V and J are TRBV20-1 and TRBJ1-2; D not resolved. This CDR3 contains 15 residues. The ends were cut back, 1 base at V and 4 bases at J, with 16 bases in the middle. Germline lookup yields CDR1 DFQATT and CDR2 SNEGSKA (reference sequence). This CDR3 is CSARVLPSEGYGYTF. Written as DNA, the CDR3 is TGCAGTGCTAGAGTCCTCCCGTCAGAGGGCTATGGCTACACCTTC.

About this clonotype: This may be a read error: a much more frequent sequence differs by one nucleotide. The chain recombines TRBV27 with TRBJ2-5; 11 nucleotides align to TRBD2. Trimming removed 5 bases from V and 11 bases from J; junction bases left unmatched: 13. This CDR3 comprises 15 residues. Germline V CDR1 and CDR2: MNHEY, SMNVEV (reference sequence). The CDR3 region has the DNA TGTGCCAGCAGTCCACTAGCGGGAGAGGGCAATGAGCAGTACTTC. It codes for CASSPLAGEGNEQYF.

The table lists this clonotype with a few counts. The chain links TRBV7-2 to TRBJ2-1; D unresolved. Per germline, CDR1 SGHTA and CDR2 FQGNSA. The CDR3 contains 14 residues. V lost 0 bases and J 10 bases, leaving 13 bases between the germline ends. CDR3 nucleotides: TGTGCCAGCAGCTTAGCGTCGGCCCTTCAGGAGCAGTTCTTC. It specifies CASSLASALQEQFF.

The J gene is TRBJ1-4, the V gene TRBV24-1; D remains ambiguous. With 3 bases removed from V and 2 bases from J, the gap between germline ends came to 6 bases. Germline V gene sequence: CDR1 KGHDR, CDR2 SFDVKD. This CDR3 comprises 14 residues. The CDR3 protein is CATSDKGTNEKLFF. CDR3 coding DNA: TGTGCCACCAGTGATAAGGGTACTAATGAAAAACTGTTTTTT.

The chain joins TRBV6-1 to TRBJ2-3; 9 bases agree with TRBD1. The germline CDR1 and CDR2 sequences are MNHNS and SASEGT. V was pared by 5 bases and J by 5 bases, with 26 bases of the junction left unmatched. The CDR3 extends over 21 amino acids. CDR3 coding DNA: TGTGCCAGCAGTCGGAAATCTTTTGGTGGTTCCGGGACAGGGCTTGGAGATACGCAGTATTTT. It codes for CASSRKSFGGSGTGLGDTQYF.

This clonotype has a count of ten or more. The rearrangement links TRBV15 to TRBJ2-3; D gene ambiguous. The CDR3 is 11 residues long. Per germline, CDR1 LNHNV and CDR2 YYDKDF (reference sequence). The V end lost 5 bases, the J end lost 3 bases, and 3 bases lay between the germline ends. The DNA for the CDR3 is TGTGCCACCAGCCGGACAGATACGCAGTATTTT. Protein: CATSRTDTQYF.

This clonotype has more than one count but fewer than ten. The chain has TRBV6-5 and TRBJ1-2; D might be TRBD1 (5 bases). Deletions cut 7 bases from V and 6 bases from J, with 15 bases between. Germline V gene data show CDR1 as MNHEY and CDR2 as SVGAGI. CDR3 size: 13 residues. The CDR3 nucleotides read TGTGCCAGCAAACAGGCAGCCGGCGATGGCTACACCTTC. It yields the protein CASKQAAGDGYTF.

This clonotype was picked up a small number of times. The chain has TRBV18 and TRBJ2-7; D uncertain. Trimming cost V 3 bases and J 9 bases, with 15 bases left between them. Germline V lookup: CDR1 KGHSH, CDR2 LQKENI. The CDR3 consists of 13 residues. DNA of the CDR3: TGTGCCAGCTCACCTTTAGCTTCCTCGGGGCAGTACTTC. It codes for CASSPLASSGQYF. The complete variable domain, with remaining parts taken from reference TRBV18 and TRBJ2-7, reads NAGVMQNPRHLVRRRGQEARLRCSPMKGHSHVYWYRQLPEEGLKFMVYLQKENIIDESGMPKERFSAEFPKEGPSILRIQQVVRGDSAAYFCASSPLASSGQYFGPGTRLTVT.

The rearrangement links TRBV5-4 to TRBJ2-3, with 8 bases aligning to TRBD2. V lost 4 bases and J lost 4; bases outside the gene matches: 11. CDR1 and CDR2 (germline): SGHNT, YYREEE (reference sequence). The CDR3 has 16 amino acids. The DNA of the CDR3 is TGTGCCAGCAGCCGCACTAGCGGCGCGGGGGCAGATACGCAGTATTTT. Amino acids: CASSRTSGAGADTQYF.